This TCR beta chain was identified in a study of blood T cell repertoires in COVID-19. The wider study: The United States, Italy and Spain were the sources of the acute and convalescent COVID-19 samples. PBMCs, B-cell-depleted T cells, or T cells were the source of the cDNA or gDNA that made up the material.

Germline V CDR1 and CDR2: MNHEY, SMNVEV (reference sequence). Trimming stripped 3 bases from V and 6 bases from J, with 9 bases between. CDR3 length: 13 amino acids. Study processing details: Reference gene primer amplification gave estimated nucleated cell counts. The protocol was immunoSEQ multiplex PCR, while the TCRdb copy is restricted to in-frame clones and leaves out a portion. V, J and clone size are those of that table, while D and trimming were read from the DNA. The profile shows about 180,000 clones, 79% of them singletons. During active infection, Seattle patients enrolled and were then monitored through disease.

The TCR sequence derives from a woman in her fifties or sixties with COVID-19, enrolled during active disease. Sequencing used peripheral blood. The chain couples TRBV27 to TRBJ2-1; D is undetermined. In DNA, the CDR3 is TGTGCCAGCAGTTTTGGCAGACTCAATGAGCAGTTCTTC. Translated, it gives CASSFGRLNEQFF.